Detailed here is one T cell receptor (beta chain). The antigen remains undetermined. The junction and the germline gene differ at one end; a read error may be behind it. Here immunoSEQ multiplex PCR was the method, and the copy in TCRdb shows in-frame clones only, minus some. The sample lists 110,000 to 150,000 clones; just over 90% were seen once. Germline V lookup: CDR1 SEHNR, CDR2 FQNEAQ (reference sequence). The CDR3 length is 12 residues. The sample is drawn from a study of T cell responses to AZD1222 COVID-19 vaccine. Study-wide background: Second-dose recipients at about 4 or about 12 weeks were treated as one pooled group.

Study observations and caveats: The reported proportion of spike-specific TCRs targeting unmutated variant regions was nearly half. Donors were largely white British and mainly female; clonal diversity was possibly underestimated.

This clonotype was sampled from an adult in good health. V and J are TRBV7-9 and TRBJ2-1, with 7 nucleotides matching TRBD1. The sequencing used peripheral blood, collected on day 0 of AZD1222 vaccination. CDR3 sequence (DNA): TGTGCCAGCAGCCCAACTACAGGGGCTATGCTCTTC. Amino acids: CASSPTTGAMLF.